This paragraph reports one T cell receptor (beta chain). The sample holds other DNA sequences that translate to the same CDR3. This record belongs to a study of blood T cell repertoires in COVID-19. The wider study: Acute and convalescent COVID-19 specimens originated in the United States, Italy and Spain. Sources were T cells, B-cell-depleted T cells, or PBMCs; the material itself was cDNA or gDNA.

Authors' analysis steps: Using reference gene primer amplification, nucleated cell counts were estimated. Repertoires were generated with immunoSEQ multiplex PCR, while TCRdb's copy carries only in-frame clones and drops some. Clonal size and the V and J genes are those of that table, whereas D and trimming came from the DNA. The table has under 350,000 clones, 85% seen once; the top ten hold about 14%. The source of this sequence is a human donor in a cohort sampled during active COVID-19. The material sequenced was peripheral blood.

The DNA of the CDR3 is TGTGCCAGCAGCCGCGACAGGGGTGAAAAACTGTTTTTT. It codes for CASSRDRGEKLFF. The rearrangement joins TRBV11-2 to TRBJ1-4, with 8 positions matching TRBD1. V lost 5 bases, J lost 7 bases, and 3 bases stayed unmatched. The CDR3 is 13 residues long. Germline V gives CDR1 SGHAT, CDR2 FQNNGV.